This T cell receptor beta chain was profiled in a study of T cell changes during pregnancy in multiple sclerosis (dated by TCRdb to about 2019). With respect to the entire study: The study examined how the T cell repertoire changed over the course of pregnancy in women with multiple sclerosis.

Spanning cysteine to phenylalanine, the CDR3 consists of 13 amino acids. The retained sequence is limited to the CDR3, 39 bases, with the frame set at the first base. The germline V gene (reference sequence) sets CDR1 to MNHNY and CDR2 to SVGAGI. At the junction V is shortened by 6 bases and J by 2 bases, with 11 bases in between. Library method: the immunoSEQ multiplex PCR assay. In TCRdb, the immuneACCESS table is reduced to in-frame sequences with V and J assigned. These tables do not hold every clone; where another copy was compared, an unresolved V gene accounts for under half, and the others remain unexplained. The table for this sample lists 50,000 to 60,000 clones; just under 90% of them were counted only once. The top ten clonotypes cover 0.55% to 0.6% of the sample. Of note for this clone: Its specific antigen is unknown. No much larger clone exists at a distance of one base, and base qualities are not known.

This receptor was identified in a female donor with multiple sclerosis, enrolled in a pregnancy study. Here the chain combines TRBV6-6 and TRBJ2-7; no D segment can be confidently identified. Material: CD4+ T cells from peripheral blood mononuclear cells, obtained in the first trimester of pregnancy. Here is the DNA: TGTGCCAGCAGCCCGGGTTCTACCTACGAGCAGTACTTC. Its amino acids are CASSPGSTYEQYF.